Below, 20 T cell receptor beta chains from the same sample are listed, as sequenced in a study of blood T cells in healthy people across ages (dated by TCRdb to the mid-2010s). Library generation was performed with 5' RACE. Sequencing instrument: Illumina HiSeq 2500. The second PCR ran for about 6 to 12 cycles and used a J-beta primer mix along with a sample-barcoded 5' primer. TCRdb reanalyzed the raw reads on its own, using fastp at Q25 for trimming and MiXCR for clone calling, and kept in-frame beta chains. Every entry covers one CDR3 protein and lists the most common genes and DNA from its rows. The sample yields 600,000 to 800,000 distinct CDR3 sequences; around 21% were counted once. 3.5% to 4% of the sample comes from the top ten. The sequenced sample was blood. These receptors all stem from a man between 65 and 85 years old in good health.

This chain joins TRBV5-1 and TRBJ2-3; the D gene is possibly TRBD2 (6 bases). V lost 4 bases and J lost 6, with 15 bases in between. CDR1 and CDR2 (germline): SGHRS, YFSETQ. This CDR3 has 14 amino acids. The CDR3 spells CASSRDSRGDTQYF. In DNA, the CDR3 is TGCGCCAGCAGCAGGGACTCCCGAGGGGATACGCAGTATTTT.

This clonotype was picked up a small number of times. The chain joins TRBV28 to TRBJ2-5; D remains ambiguous. The J call may be mistaken, given a closer DNA end match to TRBJ2-1. This CDR3 has 12 amino acids. In germline, CDR1 is MDHEN, CDR2 SYDVKM. The DNA of the CDR3 is TGTGCCAGCAGGTCGGGTTACAATGAGCAGTTCTTC. Its translation is CASRSGYNEQFF.

A single count supports this clonotype. V usage is TRBV6-2 or TRBV6-3 and J usage is TRBJ2-7; D is uncertain. The CDR3 sequence is 12 residues long. Trimming cost V 6 bases and J 7 bases, with 13 bases left between them. The germline gives CDR1 MNHEY, CDR2 SVGEGT. As DNA, the CDR3 is TGTGCCAGCAGGTCGACTGATTTAGAGCAGTACTTC. Its translation is CASRSTDLEQYF.

The genes are TRBV25-1 and TRBJ2-1; 11 bases fit TRBD1. The DNA end is more similar to TRBJ2-7, so the J call may be wrong. Germline V gene data show CDR1 as MGHDK and CDR2 as SYGVNS. CDR3 length: 17 amino acids. The CDR3 DNA is TGTGCCAGCAGTGAGGAAGAACTGGGACAGGGGGTCTACGAGCAGTACTTC. It is translated as CASSEEELGQGVYEQYF.

There are a few counts of this clonotype. The rearrangement joins TRBV5-1 to TRBJ2-3; possible D gene TRBD1, 6 bases. This CDR3 region has 14 residues. Deletions cut 4 bases from V and 9 bases from J, with 18 bases between. Germline loops: CDR1 SGHRS, CDR2 YFSETQ. This chain's CDR3 is CASSDGTRRNTQYF. The DNA for the CDR3 is TGCGCCAGCAGCGACGGGACAAGGCGCAACACGCAGTATTTT.

As to this clonotype: One end of the junction is discordant with germline, which a read error may explain. The chain recombines TRBV28 with TRBJ2-7, with 10 bases fitting TRBD1. The CDR3 totals 15 residues. Per germline, CDR1 MDHEN and CDR2 SYDVKM. Here the CDR3 DNA reads TGTGCCAGCAGGCGAGACAGGGGGCAGTCCTACGAGCAATACTTC. It is translated as CASRRDRGQSYEQYF.

This clonotype was recorded a few times. The chain is built from TRBV19 and TRBJ2-5, with 7 positions matching TRBD2. This CDR3 comprises 17 residues. V shed 4 bases and J 0 bases; nucleotides not matched to a gene: 11. The germline V gene has CDR1 LNHDA and CDR2 SQIVND (reference sequence). Here the CDR3 DNA reads TGTGCCAGTAGTAAGGCCTGGCTAGCGGCGTACCAAGAGACCCAGTACTTC. It yields the protein CASSKAWLAAYQETQYF. Based on the CDR3 plus reference TRBV19 and TRBJ2-5, the full variable domain is DGGITQSPKYLFRKEGQNVTLSCEQNLNHDAMYWYRQDPGQGLRLIYYSQIVNDFQKGDIAEGYSVSREKKESFPLTVTSAQKNPTAFYLCASSKAWLAAYQETQYFGPGTRLLVL.

This clonotype was counted ten times or more. This chain connects TRBV20-1 to TRBJ2-5; TRBD2 matches at 12 bases. The closer fit of TRBJ2-1 to the DNA end suggests the J call may be wrong. Germline values: CDR1 DFQATT, CDR2 SNEGSKA (reference sequence). CDR3 length equals 14 residues. CDR3 nucleotides: TGCAGTGCTGGGTTGACTAGCGGGAGCGATGAGCAGTTCTTC. This translates into CSAGLTSGSDEQFF.

V and J are TRBV27 and TRBJ1-1; D may be TRBD1 (5 bases). V gave up 5 bases and J gave up 0 bases, with 13 bases separating them. CDR3 length: 15 residues. CDR1 and CDR2 from the germline V gene are MNHEY and SMNVEV (reference sequence). This chain's CDR3 is CASSGGTALNTEAFF. The CDR3 nucleotides read TGTGCCAGCAGTGGCGGGACGGCCCTGAACACTGAAGCTTTCTTT.

This clonotype appeared a few times. The chain links TRBV5-6 to TRBJ2-1; possible D gene TRBD1, 6 bases. Deletions cut 5 bases from V and 0 bases from J, with 21 bases between. CDR1 is SGHDT and CDR2 is YYEEEE in the germline V gene. This CDR3 is 18 amino acids long. Written as DNA, the CDR3 is TGTGCCAGCAGATACGGGACACCAAGACAGGTCTCCTACAATGAGCAGTTCTTC. Translating it yields CASRYGTPRQVSYNEQFF. The variable domain in full, completed from reference TRBV5-6 and TRBJ2-1, reads DAGVTQSPTHLIKTRGQQVTLRCSPKSGHDTVSWYQQALGQGPQFIFQYYEEEERQRGNFPDRFSGHQFPNYSSELNVNALLLGDSALYLCASRYGTPRQVSYNEQFFGPGTRLTVL.

There are a few counts of this clonotype. The chain combines TRBV5-1 with TRBJ1-1, with TRBD1 as a possible D gene (6 bases). V was cut by 7 bases and J by 5 bases, with 21 bases left in between. Germline assignment: CDR1 SGHRS and CDR2 YFSETQ. There are 15 residues in the CDR3. Here the CDR3 DNA reads TGCGCCAGCTGGGAAAACAGGGAAGCGGGTACTGAAGCTTTCTTT. Protein product: CASWENREAGTEAFF.

This clonotype was detected only a few times. The CDR3 sequence is CATEAGGPSNEQFF. In DNA, the CDR3 is TGTGCCACTGAAGCGGGAGGGCCTTCCAATGAGCAGTTCTTC. The chain joins TRBV10-3 to TRBJ2-1; TRBD2 agrees at 10 bases. Per the germline V gene, CDR1 is ENHRY and CDR2 is SYGVKD. This CDR3 contains 14 residues. V was clipped by 10 bases and J by 6 bases; unmatched bases: 9.

This clonotype has only a few counts. The V call is TRBV11-2, the J call TRBJ2-5, with 9 bases matching TRBD1. Germline CDR1 SGHAT, CDR2 FQNNGV. V was pared by 2 bases and J by 1 base, with 8 bases of the junction left unmatched. The CDR3 is made up of 17 amino acids. CDR3 coding DNA: TGTGCCAGCAGCTTATTGGCCGGGACAGGGTCCCAAGAGACCCAGTACTTC. Protein product: CASSLLAGTGSQETQYF.

This clonotype came up many times. The V and J genes are TRBV10-3 and TRBJ2-1; TRBD2 is a possible D gene (6 bases). The CDR3 totals 12 residues. V was pared by 4 bases and J by 10 bases, with 11 bases between. Germline V gene sequence: CDR1 ENHRY, CDR2 SYGVKD. The CDR3 is CAISALLAEQFF. The CDR3 region has the DNA TGTGCCATCAGTGCCTTGCTAGCGGAGCAGTTCTTC.

This clonotype was observed a handful of times. The chain has TRBV5-1 and TRBJ2-1; TRBD2 matches at 7 bases. Germline loops: CDR1 SGHRS, CDR2 YFSETQ. The V segment lost 4 bases and the J segment 2 bases; nucleotides outside the gene matches: 6. The CDR3 has 15 residues. The CDR3 DNA reads as TGCGCCAGCAGCCCGCGGAGCGGGACCTACAATGAGCAGTTCTTC. Its translation is CASSPRSGTYNEQFF.

In DNA form, the CDR3 reads TGCAGTGCTACCAGACCAGCGGGGGAGACCCAGTACTTC. As protein: CSATRPAGETQYF. The J gene is TRBJ2-5, the V gene TRBV20-1, with TRBD2 matching 7 bases. CDR1 and CDR2 from the germline V gene are DFQATT and SNEGSKA (reference sequence). Trimming at V came to 4 bases and at J to 5 bases, leaving 7 bases not matched to a gene. The CDR3 loop spans 13 amino acids.

This clonotype was counted many times. The V and J genes are TRBV7-2 and TRBJ1-5, with a weak D call TRBD1 (6 bases). The germline V and J ends were trimmed by 1 base and 6 bases, with 13 bases remaining between them. CDR3 length: 15 amino acids. Germline V gives CDR1 SGHTA, CDR2 FQGNSA. The CDR3 spells CASSLGTGHRQPQHF. CDR3 sequence (DNA): TGTGCCAGCAGCTTAGGAACAGGGCACCGTCAGCCCCAGCATTTT.

This clonotype appeared many times. The chain uses TRBV2 and TRBJ2-1; 13 bases are a match to TRBD2. This CDR3 comprises 15 residues. V trimming: 5 bases; J trimming: 7 bases; junction bases outside the gene matches: 5. Germline V CDR1 and CDR2: SNHLY, FYNNEI. The CDR3 region has the DNA TGTGCCAGCAGTCAACTAGCGGGAGGGCCAAATGAGCAGTTCTTC. Translating gives CASSQLAGGPNEQFF.

This clonotype came up a few times. The V call is TRBV2, the J call TRBJ2-7; TRBD1 aligns across 9 bases. Looked up from germline, CDR1 is SNHLY and CDR2 is FYNNEI. The trim removed 3 bases at V and 1 base at J, leaving 7 bases unmatched. This CDR3 is built from 16 residues. For the CDR3, the DNA is TGTGCCAGCAGTGAGGGACAGGGCCTTACTTCCTACGAGCAGTACTTC. Translating gives CASSEGQGLTSYEQYF.

The sample holds a few counts of this clonotype. The chain combines TRBV7-3 with TRBJ2-3; possible D gene TRBD2, 5 bases. Deletions cut 2 bases from V and 0 bases from J, with 9 bases between. Germline CDR1 SGHTA, CDR2 FQGTGA. This CDR3 is built from 15 residues. The CDR3: CASSLLGGSTDTQYF. CDR3 DNA: TGTGCCAGCAGCTTACTGGGCGGGAGCACAGATACGCAGTATTTT. Based on the CDR3 plus reference TRBV7-3 and TRBJ2-3, the full variable domain is GAGVSQTPSNKVTEKGKYVELRCDPISGHTALYWYRQSLGQGPEFLIYFQGTGAADDSGLPNDRFFAVRPEGSVSTLKIQRTERGDSAVYLCASSLLGGSTDTQYFGPGTRLTVL.